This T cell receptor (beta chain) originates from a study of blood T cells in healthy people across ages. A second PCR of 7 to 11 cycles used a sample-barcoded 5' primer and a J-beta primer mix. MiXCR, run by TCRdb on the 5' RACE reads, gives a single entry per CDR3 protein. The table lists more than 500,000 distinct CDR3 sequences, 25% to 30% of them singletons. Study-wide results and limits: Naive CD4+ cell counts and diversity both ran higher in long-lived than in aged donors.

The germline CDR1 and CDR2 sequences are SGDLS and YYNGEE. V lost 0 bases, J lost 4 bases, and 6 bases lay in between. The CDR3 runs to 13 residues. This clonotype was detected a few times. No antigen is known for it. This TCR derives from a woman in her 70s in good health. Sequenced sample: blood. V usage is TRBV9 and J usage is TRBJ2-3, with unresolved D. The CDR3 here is CASSVEGPDTQYF. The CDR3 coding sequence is TGTGCCAGCAGCGTAGAGGGCCCAGATACGCAGTATTTT.